The subject of this entry is one T cell receptor (beta chain). The entry originates in a study of blood T cell repertoires in COVID-19. Study-level information: Samples came from the United States, Italy and Spain, spanning acute and convalescent COVID-19. PBMCs, B-cell-depleted T cells, or T cells were the source of the cDNA or gDNA that made up the material.

The CDR3 is 15 amino acids. Germline CDR1 MNHEY, CDR2 SVGAGI. V gave up 10 bases and J gave up 1 base; unmatched junction bases: 12. How the authors handled the data: Counts of nucleated cells, estimated from reference gene primer amplification, were obtained. This table comes from immunoSEQ multiplex PCR, and its TCRdb copy is limited to in-frame clones, with some not included. V and J calls and clone size follow that table, whereas D and trimming were derived from the DNA. The sample contains under 150,000 clones, about 85% of which appear only once. The genes are TRBV6-5 and TRBJ1-2; 7 bases fit TRBD1. This TCR came from a human donor in a cohort sampled during active COVID-19. Source material: peripheral blood. CDR3 DNA: TGTGCCACAACTCTTGTAGGGGACAGTAACTATGGCTACACCTTC. This translates into CATTLVGDSNYGYTF.